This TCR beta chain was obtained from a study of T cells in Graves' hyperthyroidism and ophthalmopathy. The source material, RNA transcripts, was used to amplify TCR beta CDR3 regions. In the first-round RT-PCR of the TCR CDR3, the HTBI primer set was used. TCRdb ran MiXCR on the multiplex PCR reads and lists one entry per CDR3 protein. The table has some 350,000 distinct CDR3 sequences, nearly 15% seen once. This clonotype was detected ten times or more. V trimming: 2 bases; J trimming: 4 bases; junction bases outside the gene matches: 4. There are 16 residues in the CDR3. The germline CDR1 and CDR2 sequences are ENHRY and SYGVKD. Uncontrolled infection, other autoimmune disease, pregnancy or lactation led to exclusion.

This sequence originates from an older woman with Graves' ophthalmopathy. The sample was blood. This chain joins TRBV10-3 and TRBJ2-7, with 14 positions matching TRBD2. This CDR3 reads CAISEGLAGGGYEQYF. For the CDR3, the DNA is TGTGCCATCAGTGAGGGACTAGCGGGAGGAGGATACGAGCAGTACTTC.